The entry that follows covers one T cell receptor beta chain sequence. Its antigen is currently unknown. V lost 0 bases to trimming and J lost 0 bases, with 2 bases between them. Germline lookup yields CDR1 SQVTM and CDR2 ANQGSEA. The CDR3 has 13 amino acids. This specimen belongs to a study of radiotherapy plus CTLA-4 blockade in lung cancer. Measured with immunoSEQ multiplex PCR; TCRdb has only the in-frame clones, and not every one. The table has roughly 76,000 clones, over 65% seen once. Findings and limits, study-wide: The best predictor of response was reported to be early blood T cell clone dynamics, with interferon-beta. TCR clones originating in tumors grew in number in blood after radiotherapy plus ipilimumab.

Focal radiation was given together with CTLA-4 blockade (ipilimumab) to patients with chemo-refractory metastatic non-small-cell lung cancer. The sequences come from peripheral blood, collected from a patient treated with radiotherapy plus ipilimumab. The J gene is TRBJ2-2, the V gene TRBV29-1; D gene unclear. The TCR comes from a human donor with non-small cell lung cancer whose response to radiotherapy plus ipilimumab could not be evaluated. The CDR3: CSVEDSNTGELFF. In nucleotides, the CDR3 is TGCAGCGTTGAAGACTCGAACACCGGGGAGCTGTTTTTT.